The 5 T cell receptor beta chains in this list originate from one sample, sequenced in a study of tumor and adjacent non-tumor tissue in lung cancer. No cell sorting was done before RNA was extracted from the tissue. TCRbeta libraries were built with three rounds of nested PCR, modified from ARM-PCR. TCRdb independently ran MiXCR on the multiplex PCR reads; one entry per CDR3 protein. The table lists about 93,000 distinct CDR3 sequences, about 67% of them singletons, with around 19% in the top ten. Sequenced material: lung tumor tissue. The receptor set was obtained from a man aged 55 to 69 with non-small cell lung cancer.

The rearrangement links TRBV5-1 to TRBJ1-1; D gene uncertain. V shed 5 bases and J shed 0 bases, with 11 bases lying between them. CDR3 length: 14 amino acids. The germline V gene encodes CDR1 SGHRS and CDR2 YFSETQ. The CDR3 DNA sequence: TGCGCCAGCAGAACATGGGCCCTGAACACTGAAGCTTTCTTT. Translated: CASRTWALNTEAFF.

In regard to this clonotype: Just one base apart from a much larger clone, this may be a read error. This chain connects TRBV20-1 to TRBJ2-3, with a tentative D call TRBD2 (6 bases). There are 14 residues in the CDR3. The germline gives CDR1 DFQATT, CDR2 SNEGSKA (reference sequence). The CDR3 coding sequence is TGCAGTGCTTCCGGGACTGCGGACGCAGATGCGCAGTATTTT. Its translation: CSASGTADADAQYF.

V and J are TRBV7-9 and TRBJ1-5; D gene unclear. This CDR3 is 16 amino acids long. From germline, CDR1 is SEHNR and CDR2 FQNEAQ (reference sequence). The ends were cut back, 1 base at V and 0 bases at J, with 10 bases in the middle. For the CDR3, the DNA is TGTGCCAGCAGCTTAGATGGGATAGGTAGCAATCAGCCCCAGCATTTT. Its translation: CASSLDGIGSNQPQHF.

This clonotype appeared once. The V and J genes are TRBV5-1 and TRBJ2-1; D is perhaps TRBD1 (6 bases). This CDR3 region has 15 residues. Trimming cost V 4 bases and J 5 bases, with 16 bases left between them. Germline V gene lookup returns CDR1 SGHRS and CDR2 YFSETQ. In DNA, the CDR3 is TGCGCCAGCAGCCTCTACAAGGGGGTAGACAATGAGCAGTTCTTC. This encodes CASSLYKGVDNEQFF.

On this clonotype itself: The junction does not match germline at one end; this may be a read error. The chain recombines TRBV11-3 with TRBJ2-2; D may match TRBD1 or TRBD2 (5 bases each). The CDR3 loop spans 15 amino acids. Germline CDR1 is SGHNT and CDR2 is YENEEA. CDR3 DNA: TGTGCCAACAGCTCCAGTGGGGGTCGCACCCGTGAGCTGTTTTTT. This gives the protein CANSSSGGRTRELFF.